Listed here are 10 T cell receptor beta chains from one sample, sequenced in a study of blood T cell repertoires in COVID-19. Produced via immunoSEQ multiplex PCR; TCRdb's table is partial and in-frame only. The repertoire includes approximately 90,000 clones, approximately 90% of them detected once, and about 1.7% sits in the top ten. Sample: peripheral blood. These receptors came from a man aged 60 to 69 with acute or convalescent COVID-19.

The chain combines TRBV5-1 with TRBJ2-2, with 8 bases aligning to TRBD1. CDR1 and CDR2 from the germline V gene are SGHRS and YFSETQ. The CDR3 contains 14 residues. V lost 4 bases and J lost 5; bases outside the gene matches: 4. The CDR3 nucleotides are TGCGCCAGCAGCCAGGACAGGGCGACCGGGGAGCTGTTTTTT. Translated, it gives CASSQDRATGELFF.

The gene calls are TRBV20-1 and TRBJ2-1; the D gene is possibly TRBD1 (6 bases). Germline CDR1 reads DFQATT; CDR2 reads SNEGSKA (reference sequence). With 3 bases removed from V and 0 bases from J, the gap between germline ends came to 15 bases. CDR3 length: 16 amino acids. The DNA of the CDR3 is TGCAGTGCTAGTGCACAGGGAGCCAGCTCCTACAATGAGCAGTTCTTC. It encodes CSASAQGASSYNEQFF.

The chain links TRBV12-3 or TRBV12-4 to TRBJ1-2; unclear D gene. V dropped 3 bases and J dropped 3 bases, with 5 bases sitting between them. The CDR3 spans 12 residues. The CDR3 bases are TGTGCCAGCAGTTTGTATGACTATGGCTACACCTTC. Translation gives CASSLYDYGYTF.

The chain uses TRBV6-5 and TRBJ2-1; 8 bases align to TRBD1. This CDR3 is built from 16 residues. V lost 2 bases and J lost 6; bases outside the gene matches: 9. Germline V gene sequence: CDR1 MNHEY, CDR2 SVGAGI. This CDR3 is CASSYQTGAFGNEQFF. The CDR3 nucleotides are TGTGCCAGCAGTTACCAGACAGGGGCGTTTGGCAATGAGCAGTTCTTC.

The gene calls are TRBV5-1 and TRBJ1-2; D remains ambiguous. The V end lost 2 bases, the J end lost 1 base, and 15 bases lay between the germline ends. Germline-derived CDR1 and CDR2 are SGHRS and YFSETQ. CDR3 length: 16 residues. The CDR3 nucleotides read TGCGCCAGCAGCTTATCTGTGGGTGGCGGTAACTATGGCTACACCTTC. It codes for CASSLSVGGGNYGYTF.

CDR3 sequence reads: CASSPTPGSGNTIYF. The DNA of the CDR3 is TGTGCCAGCAGCCCAACTCCAGGGTCTGGAAACACCATATATTTT. V is TRBV7-2 and J is TRBJ1-3; tentative D call: TRBD1 (5 bases). Trimming took off 5 bases at V and 1 base at J, with 12 bases between the two ends. This CDR3 region has 15 residues. Germline V gene sequence: CDR1 SGHTA, CDR2 FQGNSA. Filled out from reference TRBV7-2 and TRBJ1-3, the complete variable domain reads GAGVSQSPSNKVTEKGKDVELRCDPISGHTALYWYRQSLGQGLEFLIYFQGNSAPDKSGLPSDRFSAERTGGSVSTLTIQRTQQEDSAVYLCASSPTPGSGNTIYFGEGSWLTVV.

The chain combines TRBV7-2 with TRBJ1-2; no definite D call. From germline, CDR1 is SGHTA and CDR2 FQGNSA. The CDR3 has 14 amino acids. The ends were cut back, 1 base at V and 1 base at J, with 7 bases in the middle. CDR3 in DNA: TGTGCCAGCAGCTTAGGAACAGTTAACTATGGCTACACCTTC. It codes for CASSLGTVNYGYTF.

The chain has TRBV5-4 and TRBJ1-2; D possibly corresponds to TRBD1 (5 bases). V lost 2 bases to trimming and J lost 4 bases, with 12 bases between them. The CDR3 contains 14 residues. Germline V gives CDR1 SGHNT, CDR2 YYREEE (reference sequence). CDR3 DNA sequence: TGTGCCAGCAGCTTAACCGACAGAGTCTATGGCTACACCTTC. As protein: CASSLTDRVYGYTF.

The chain is built from TRBV5-1 and TRBJ1-2; D not certain. The CDR3 is 13 amino acids. The germline V gene encodes CDR1 SGHRS and CDR2 YFSETQ. V was trimmed by 1 base and J by 2 bases, leaving 6 bases between them. The DNA for the CDR3 is TGCGCCAGCAGCTTGTGGGCCAACTATGGCTACACCTTC. The encoded protein is CASSLWANYGYTF.

This clone was seen once. The chain employs TRBV5-1 and TRBJ1-1; a weak D match, TRBD1 (6 bases). The V end was cut by 6 bases, the J end by 1 base, with 13 bases between. The CDR3 covers 14 residues. CDR1 SGHRS and CDR2 YFSETQ come from the germline V gene. The CDR3 nucleotides read TGCGCCAGCACCTCCGTGACAGGGAACACTGAAGCTTTCTTT. Translated: CASTSVTGNTEAFF.